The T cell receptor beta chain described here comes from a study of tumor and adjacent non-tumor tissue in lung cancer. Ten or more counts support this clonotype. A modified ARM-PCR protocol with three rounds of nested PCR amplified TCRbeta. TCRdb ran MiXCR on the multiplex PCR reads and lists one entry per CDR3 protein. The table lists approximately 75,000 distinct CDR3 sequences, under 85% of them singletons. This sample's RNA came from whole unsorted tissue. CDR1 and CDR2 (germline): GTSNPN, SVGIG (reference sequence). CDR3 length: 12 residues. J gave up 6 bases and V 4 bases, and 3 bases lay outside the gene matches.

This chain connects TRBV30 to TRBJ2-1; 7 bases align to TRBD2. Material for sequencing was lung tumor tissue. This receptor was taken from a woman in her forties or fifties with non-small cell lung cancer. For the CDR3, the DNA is TGTGCCTGGACGACTAGCTTCAATGAGCAGTTCTTC. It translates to CAWTTSFNEQFF.